Each of the 27 T cell receptor beta chains below was sequenced from the same sample in a study of technical replicates of blood from a few donors. Only in-frame clones appear in the TCRdb table, and some are missing; sequencing was by immunoSEQ multiplex PCR. The sample records over 50,000 clones, approximately 84% being singletons. The sequencing input was PBMCs. The receptors here all came from a human donor in good health. Some clones in this sample may be carry-over from other donors' samples.

This chain links TRBV10-1 with TRBJ2-5, with TRBD1 matching over 8 bases. From germline, CDR1 is WNHNN and CDR2 SYGVQD (reference sequence). J was trimmed by 2 bases and V by 4 bases; bases with no gene match: 9. The CDR3 sequence is 16 residues long. CDR3 nucleotide sequence: TGCGCCAGCAGTGGGGTAGACAGGGGCGGACAAGAGACCCAGTACTTC. Amino acids: CASSGVDRGGQETQYF.

The rearrangement joins TRBV29-1 to TRBJ2-3; maybe TRBD2 (5 bases). Trimming shortened V by 7 bases and J by 6 bases, and 14 bases separated the two germline ends. Germline values: CDR1 SQVTM, CDR2 ANQGSEA. This CDR3 is built from 12 residues. In DNA form, the CDR3 reads TGCAGCGCGGACTCCTTTCAGGATACGCAGTATTTT. Protein product: CSADSFQDTQYF.

The chain employs TRBV7-2 and TRBJ2-2; TRBD2 might be the D (5 bases). Per germline, CDR1 SGHTA and CDR2 FQGNSA. V lost 5 bases and J lost 1, with 14 bases in between. This CDR3 has 16 amino acids. The CDR3 DNA is TGTGCCAGCAGCCTCCCTACGGGGATGAACACCGGGGAGCTGTTTTTT. This codes for CASSLPTGMNTGELFF. The full variable domain, completed using reference TRBV7-2 and TRBJ2-2, is GAGVSQSPSNKVTEKGKDVELRCDPISGHTALYWYRQSLGQGLEFLIYFQGNSAPDKSGLPSDRFSAERTGGSVSTLTIQRTQQEDSAVYLCASSLPTGMNTGELFFGEGSRLTVL.

The rearrangement links TRBV2 to TRBJ2-2; D not certain. Trimming left V 5 bases short and J 1 base short, with 14 bases between. The germline CDR1 and CDR2 sequences are SNHLY and FYNNEI. The CDR3 has 16 residues. DNA for the CDR3: TGTGCCAGCAGTCATTCCCGGGTCTTGAACACCGGGGAGCTGTTTTTT. It translates to CASSHSRVLNTGELFF.

This clone was recorded only once. The chain is built from TRBV7-2 and TRBJ2-3, with 9 bases identical to TRBD1. The CDR3 loop spans 15 amino acids. Per the germline V gene, CDR1 is SGHTA and CDR2 is FQGNSA. The V and J ends lost 5 bases and 5 bases, in that order; junction bases with no gene match: 8. The CDR3 protein is CASSHGDREIDTQYF. CDR3 coding DNA: TGTGCCAGCAGCCATGGGGACAGGGAAATAGATACGCAGTATTTT.

V and J are TRBV5-5 and TRBJ2-2; weak D call: TRBD1 (6 bases). The CDR3 is made up of 17 amino acids. V lost 5 bases and J 5 bases, leaving 22 bases between the germline ends. From germline, CDR1 is SGHKS and CDR2 YYEKEE (reference sequence). For the CDR3, the DNA is TGTGCCAGCAGTCGGGACACCTCCTGGGCGGTGACCGGGGAGCTGTTTTTT. It yields the protein CASSRDTSWAVTGELFF.

This sequence joins TRBV4-1 and TRBJ2-7; TRBD2 aligns across 7 bases. This CDR3 is built from 17 residues. V was clipped by 2 bases and J by 7 bases; unmatched bases: 17. The germline gives CDR1 MGHRA, CDR2 YSYEKL. The CDR3 DNA sequence: TGCGCCAGCAGCCAACCACCCTCCCTGCGGGAGATAAGGGAGCAGTACTTC. This gives the protein CASSQPPSLREIREQYF.

The DNA for the CDR3 is TGTGCCACCAGGGGGGCTAGTCACAATGAGCAGTTCTTC. Translation: CATRGASHNEQFF. This sequence joins TRBV15 and TRBJ2-1, with a tentative D call TRBD1 (6 bases). This CDR3 has 13 residues. The V end lost 6 bases, the J end lost 5 bases, and 11 bases lay between the germline ends. Germline V lookup: CDR1 LNHNV, CDR2 YYDKDF (reference sequence).

CDR3 bases: TGTGCCAGCAGCTTGCGAAAAGGTTTGGGGGGGCTCAATAATTCACCCCTCCACTTT. It specifies CASSLRKGLGGLNNSPLHF. V usage is TRBV7-2 and J usage is TRBJ1-6; D might be TRBD1 (6 bases). Trimming removed 3 bases at V and 5 bases at J, with 23 bases between. CDR1 is SGHTA, CDR2 FQGNSA, per germline. The CDR3 is 19 amino acids.

The rearrangement uses TRBV2 and TRBJ1-2, with unresolved D. With 3 bases removed from V and 2 bases from J, the gap between germline ends came to 4 bases. Germline CDR1 SNHLY, CDR2 FYNNEI. This CDR3 comprises 12 residues. The CDR3 loop reads CASSEENYGYTF. CDR3 DNA: TGTGCCAGCAGTGAGGAGAACTATGGCTACACCTTC.

The V gene is TRBV18, the J gene TRBJ1-5, with a weak D call TRBD1 (6 bases). The germline V gene has CDR1 KGHSH and CDR2 LQKENI. The CDR3 length is 15 residues. Trimming took 4 bases from V and 5 from J, leaving 15 bases between them. The CDR3 DNA sequence: TGTGCCAGCTCACTTCTCGGACAGTCCCATCAGCCCCAGCATTTT. Residues: CASSLLGQSHQPQHF. The full variable domain, in which reference TRBV18 and TRBJ1-5 provide the parts outside the CDR3, is NAGVMQNPRHLVRRRGQEARLRCSPMKGHSHVYWYRQLPEEGLKFMVYLQKENIIDESGMPKERFSAEFPKEGPSILRIQQVVRGDSAAYFCASSLLGQSHQPQHFGDGTRLSIL.

This clone was detected a few times. The chain employs TRBV7-9 and TRBJ2-1; 7 nucleotides match TRBD1. The CDR3 is made up of 14 amino acids. The junction had 8 bases not matched to a gene; V was cut back by 6 bases and J by 6 bases. Germline V CDR1 and CDR2: SEHNR, FQNEAQ (reference sequence). The CDR3 region has the DNA TGTGCCAGCAGTTTACAGGGGCCAAGCAATGAGCAGTTCTTC. It encodes CASSLQGPSNEQFF.

In this sample, this clone turned up a few times. The rearrangement joins TRBV5-8 to TRBJ2-7; TRBD2 aligns across 9 bases. The CDR3 covers 15 residues. Germline CDR1 reads SGHTS; CDR2 reads YDEGEE. With 0 bases clipped from V and 3 bases from J, the junction kept 4 bases outside the gene matches. The CDR3 sequence is CASSLGLAGVYEQYF. CDR3 DNA sequence: TGTGCCAGCAGCTTGGGCTTAGCGGGAGTCTACGAGCAGTACTTC.

The chain combines TRBV6-5 with TRBJ2-1; 7 bases are shared with TRBD1. The germline V gene encodes CDR1 MNHEY and CDR2 SVGAGI. The CDR3 is 14 residues long. With 5 bases clipped from V and 6 bases from J, the junction kept 7 bases outside the gene matches. CDR3 loop: CASSRGPPGNEQFF. DNA for the CDR3: TGTGCCAGCAGTAGGGGGCCCCCCGGCAATGAGCAGTTCTTC.

The chain links TRBV5-1 to TRBJ2-1; 10 positions agree with TRBD2. V lost 8 bases, J lost 0 bases, and 5 bases stayed unmatched. The CDR3 is 15 amino acids. CDR1 SGHRS and CDR2 YFSETQ come from the germline V gene. The CDR3 here is CASSIAGGSYNEQFF. CDR3 nucleotide sequence: TGCGCCAGTTCCATAGCGGGGGGCTCCTACAATGAGCAGTTCTTC.

The genes are TRBV5-1 and TRBJ2-2; 7 bases agree with TRBD1. There are 15 residues in the CDR3. CDR1 is SGHRS, CDR2 YFSETQ, per germline. The ends lost 4 bases at V and 2 bases at J; junction bases unmatched: 5. The CDR3 reads CASSVGDSNTGELFF. In DNA, the CDR3 is TGCGCCAGCAGCGTAGGGGACAGCAACACCGGGGAGCTGTTTTTT. The full variable domain, in which reference TRBV5-1 and TRBJ2-2 provide the parts outside the CDR3, is KAGVTQTPRYLIKTRGQQVTLSCSPISGHRSVSWYQQTPGQGLQFLFEYFSETQRNKGNFPGRFSGRQFSNSRSEMNVSTLELGDSALYLCASSVGDSNTGELFFGEGSRLTVL.

V usage is TRBV5-6 and J usage is TRBJ2-1, with 9 bases identical to TRBD2. The V and J ends lost 2 bases and 8 bases, in that order; junction bases with no gene match: 8. Per the germline V gene, CDR1 is SGHDT and CDR2 is YYEEEE. The CDR3 is 15 residues long. The CDR3: CASSFREAGGDEQFF. CDR3 in DNA: TGTGCCAGCAGCTTTAGAGAAGCGGGAGGTGATGAGCAGTTCTTC.

This clone was seen only once. The rearrangement links TRBV7-3 to TRBJ2-3; 9 bases fit TRBD2. The germline gives CDR1 SGHTA, CDR2 FQGTGA. The CDR3 length is 15 residues. J was trimmed by 6 bases and V by 6 bases; bases with no gene match: 10. The CDR3, as DNA: TGTGCCAGCAGACCAAGGGGCGGGGGGGCCGATACGCAGTATTTT. It is translated as CASRPRGGGADTQYF.

This chain links TRBV7-8 with TRBJ1-1; TRBD1 matches at 7 bases. V lost 5 bases to trimming and J lost 3 bases; unmatched junction nucleotides: 6. The CDR3 loop spans 14 amino acids. Looked up from germline, CDR1 is SGHVS and CDR2 is FQNEAQ. Written as DNA, the CDR3 is TGTGCCAGCAGCGCACCAGGGGGACACACTGAAGCTTTCTTT. Protein sequence: CASSAPGGHTEAFF.

The genes are TRBV7-2 and TRBJ2-1, with a weak D call TRBD2 (6 bases). CDR3 length equals 14 residues. V was pared by 1 base and J by 4 bases, with 8 bases between. The germline V gene encodes CDR1 SGHTA and CDR2 FQGNSA. CDR3 DNA: TGTGCCAGCAGCTTAGACGGGACTTACAATGAGCAGTTCTTC. It specifies CASSLDGTYNEQFF.

The chain joins TRBV6-6 to TRBJ2-3; D gene uncertain. V was pared by 3 bases and J by 1 base, with 11 bases between. There are 15 residues in the CDR3. Germline-derived CDR1 and CDR2 are MNHNY and SVGAGI (reference sequence). CDR3 nucleotide sequence: TGTGCCAGCAGTTATTTTAGCTGGCGCACAGATACGCAGTATTTT. It encodes CASSYFSWRTDTQYF.

The chain has TRBV30 and TRBJ1-5; TRBD1 might be the D (6 bases). The CDR3 has 14 residues. V dropped 2 bases and J dropped 6 bases, with 14 bases sitting between them. CDR1 is GTSNPN and CDR2 is SVGIG in the germline V gene (reference sequence). The CDR3 protein is CAWSTMTGSQPQHF. CDR3 bases: TGTGCCTGGAGTACAATGACAGGCTCTCAGCCCCAGCATTTT. Using reference TRBV30 and TRBJ1-5 for the parts outside the CDR3, the full variable domain is SQTIHQWPATLVQPVGSPLSLECTVEGTSNPNLYWYRQAAGRGLQLLFYSVGIGQISSEVPQNLSASRPQDRQFILSSKKLLLSDSGFYLCAWSTMTGSQPQHFGDGTRLSIL.

The chain links TRBV6-5 to TRBJ2-7; D is undetermined. Germline CDR1 MNHEY, CDR2 SVGAGI. V was clipped by 2 bases and J by 2 bases, with 10 bases between them. This CDR3 contains 14 residues. CDR3 protein: CASSYSPETYEQYF. CDR3 coding DNA: TGTGCCAGCAGTTACAGTCCTGAGACCTACGAGCAGTACTTC.

This clone was picked up a small number of times. The rearrangement joins TRBV4-3 to TRBJ1-1, with a weak D call TRBD1 (6 bases). CDR1 is LGHNA, CDR2 YSLEER, per germline. The germline V and J ends were trimmed by 0 bases and 1 base, with 12 bases remaining between them. CDR3 length: 16 residues. The CDR3 region has the DNA TGCGCCAGCAGCCAAGATTCAGGGGCTTGGAACACTGAAGCTTTCTTT. This gives the protein CASSQDSGAWNTEAFF.

The chain joins TRBV7-8 to TRBJ2-2; 7 bases map to TRBD1. Looked up from germline, CDR1 is SGHVS and CDR2 is FQNEAQ. The CDR3 loop spans 13 amino acids. J was trimmed by 6 bases and V by 4 bases; bases with no gene match: 2. CDR3 in amino acids: CASSSGGSGELFF. In DNA form, the CDR3 reads TGTGCCAGCAGCTCAGGGGGATCCGGGGAGCTGTTTTTT.

In DNA form, the CDR3 reads TGTGCCAGCAGCCGGGACAGGGGGCATGACGAGCAGTACTTC. As protein: CASSRDRGHDEQYF. The chain combines TRBV2 with TRBJ2-7, with 12 bases matching TRBD1. The ends lost 6 bases at V and 5 bases at J; junction bases unmatched: 5. The CDR3 is 14 amino acids. Germline V gene data show CDR1 as SNHLY and CDR2 as FYNNEI.

The V gene is TRBV4-3, the J gene TRBJ2-4; possibly TRBD2 for D (6 bases). V lost 0 bases to trimming and J lost 6 bases, with 12 bases between them. This CDR3 region has 15 residues. Germline V CDR1 and CDR2: LGHNA, YSLEER. The CDR3 loop is CASSQELAEINIQYF. The CDR3 DNA is TGCGCCAGCAGCCAAGAGTTAGCGGAGATAAACATTCAGTACTTC.